This T cell receptor (beta chain) was sequenced during a study of Graves' ophthalmopathy and Graves' hyperthyroidism listed by TCRdb under 2018. Concerning the study at large: Peripheral blood was collected before any treatment was given, at the time of initial diagnosis. In total, some 140 blood samples were TCR-sequenced: fewer than 50 ophthalmopathy, roughly 77 hyperthyroidism and around 17 hyperthyroidism-to-ophthalmopathy patients. Following sampling, methimazole starting at 30 mg daily was administered to hyperthyroidism patients, and high-dose intravenous methylprednisolone was administered to ophthalmopathy patients. To explore V-J signatures that distinguish ophthalmopathy from hyperthyroidism, a discovery set of 95 to 100 patients was enrolled, made up of around 40 with ophthalmopathy and under 65 with stable hyperthyroidism. In roughly 6 hyperthyroidism patients, T-cell repertoires of thyroid tissue and blood were compared. The independent validation cohort included around 19 hyperthyroidism patients plus 17 patients who later progressed from hyperthyroidism to ophthalmopathy. The study used signatures of the TCR beta repertoire to tell Graves' ophthalmopathy apart from Graves' hyperthyroidism and to predict which patients would progress to ophthalmopathy. Broader findings and caveats from the paper: In validation, the model predicted ophthalmopathy progression with about 70% sensitivity and 72.22% specificity; more than ten predicted patients were CT-confirmed with GO in a median of about 7.1 months. In cross-validation, the 13-signature model distinguished ophthalmopathy from stable hyperthyroidism with less than 90% sensitivity and 81% to 82% specificity, while in the test set the corresponding values were about 79% and 69%. No statistical method was used to set the sample size in advance, and the investigators knew which group each participant was assigned to. Most expanded thyroid clonotypes with frequency above 0.001 were also detected in blood, suggesting blood repertoires may reflect the thyroid immune response.

Ophthalmopathy patients were characterized by moderately to severely active disease, a Clinical Activity Score of at least 3, a NOSPECS grade of at least 4, and a disease duration under 3 months. Patients with other autoimmune diseases, uncontrolled infections, pregnancy or lactation were excluded. Diagnosis relied on clinical symptoms, serum thyroxine, TRAb, thyroid ultrasound and orbital computed tomography. Using Ficoll-Paque density gradient centrifugation, PBMCs were isolated from less than 13 ml of fresh peripheral blood. Total RNA was extracted with Trizol reagent and quality-checked on an Agilent 2100 Bioanalyzer. Trimming at the junction amounts to 5 bases on V and 5 bases on J, and the germline ends lie 10 bases apart. Including the terminal cysteine and phenylalanine, the CDR3 comprises 12 residues. The CDR3 DNA has 36 bases and is translated from base 1. CDR1 and CDR2, looked up from the germline V gene, are SGHRS and YFSETQ.

This clonotype was detected many times. Its antigen is not yet known. Base qualities are missing; no much larger clone stands one base away. TCR beta CDR3 regions were amplified from RNA transcripts for repertoire sequencing. The first round was an RT-PCR using HTBI primers with the Qiagen OneStep RT-PCR kit, and this first round was followed by a second-round multiplex PCR, then size selection and purification. Libraries were sequenced paired-end with 100 bp reads on an Illumina HiSeq2000. The source study handled its data this way. SOAPnuke was used to process the reads, throwing out any read that had adapters, had uncalled bases, had a mean Phred below 15, or lacked an exact constant-primer or identifier match. COPE v1.2.5 was used to merge the high-quality paired reads. Clonotypes were defined as unique nucleotide sequences and were aligned to IMGT TRB V, D and J references using MiTCR v1.1. Only V-J combinations with frequency above 0.0001 were analysed, covering around 99% of repertoires. A TCR clonal expansion and chaos score per V-J combination was defined as the ratio of F50 clonal expansion to chaos observed in the TCRdist matrix. Welch's t-statistics and random forest were used to reduce features to more than ten V-J combinations, which were fed into a naive Bayes classifier. The similarity between thyroid and blood repertoires was quantified using the Morisita-Horn index. TCRdb reran the public reads through fastp at Q25 and MiXCR, keeping productive beta chains. CDR3 protein sequences are deduplicated, and each keeps its most common genes and DNA. What appears here as the V and J calls and clone size reflects TCRdb's work, not the paper's. The sample table shows about 660,000 distinct CDR3 sequences, and roughly two fifths are seen once. Of the sample, more than 2.5% falls within the top ten clones.

Source material: peripheral blood. The V and J segments used are TRBV5-1 and TRBJ2-5, with the D segment identity uncertain. The receptor was isolated from an adult man with Graves' ophthalmopathy. The nucleotides read TGCGCCAGCAGAAGTCAGACGGAGACCCAGTACTTC. The translation is CASRSQTETQYF.